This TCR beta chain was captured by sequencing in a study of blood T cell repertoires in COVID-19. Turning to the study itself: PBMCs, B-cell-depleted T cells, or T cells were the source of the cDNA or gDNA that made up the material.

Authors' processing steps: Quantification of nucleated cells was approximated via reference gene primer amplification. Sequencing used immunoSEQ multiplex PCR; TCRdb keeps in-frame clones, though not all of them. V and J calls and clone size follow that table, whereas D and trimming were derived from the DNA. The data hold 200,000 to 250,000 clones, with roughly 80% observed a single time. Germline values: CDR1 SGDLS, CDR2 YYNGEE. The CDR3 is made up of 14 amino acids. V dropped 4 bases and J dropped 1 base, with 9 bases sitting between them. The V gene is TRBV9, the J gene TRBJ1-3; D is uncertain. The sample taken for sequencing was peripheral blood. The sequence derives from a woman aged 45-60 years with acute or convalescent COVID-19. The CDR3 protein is CASSNRGSGNTIYF. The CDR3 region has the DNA TGTGCCAGCAGCAACCGAGGGTCTGGAAACACCATATATTTT.